This T cell receptor beta chain was captured by sequencing in a study of T cells after yellow fever vaccination. TCRdb re-analysed the 5' RACE reads in MiXCR, keeping a single row per CDR3 protein. The sample lists more than 25,000 distinct CDR3 sequences, 5.5% seen once, with about 12% in the top ten. This clonotype was observed at least ten times. General study points: Sorted memory cells at day 0 lacked detectable levels of almost all vaccine-responding clonotypes. Any FACS-sorted repertoire could hold abundant clonotypes that contaminate it from the bulk population. Once the booster was given, most primary-vaccination clones reappeared, at about 95% for CD4 and around 90% for CD8.

Specimen: PBMCs, either bulk or a sorted T-cell subset (CD4+, CD8+, memory, or dextramer-sorted; not recorded which), collected 15 days after the yellow fever booster vaccination. The clonotype was recovered from a man younger than 45 who received the YFV17D yellow fever vaccine.

CDR3 DNA: TGTGCCAGCAGCTTAGATCCCGGATCTAATTCACCCCTCCACTTT. This codes for CASSLDPGSNSPLHF. V is TRBV11-2 and J is TRBJ1-6; D remains unclear. This CDR3 region has 15 residues. Per germline, CDR1 SGHAT and CDR2 FQNNGV. Trimming pared 0 bases from V and 6 bases from J, leaving 9 bases between.